This is a list of T cell receptor beta chains from one sample in a study of OX40 agonist ivuxolimab in advanced cancers. The protocol was immunoSEQ multiplex PCR, while the TCRdb copy is restricted to in-frame clones and leaves out a portion. Of tens of thousands of clones in the sample, roughly 84% are singletons; the top ten hold around 15%. The sample was CD4+ or CD8+ T cells sorted from blood, taken in a trial of the OX40 agonist ivuxolimab. These receptors were collected from an adult with an advanced solid tumor such as melanoma, head and neck, liver or kidney cancer. Both conserved end residues are part of each CDR3. A D gene is named only where the DNA matches it firmly.

V gene: TRBV5-1; D gene: TRBD1; J gene: TRBJ2-5; CDR3 DNA: TGCGCCAGCAGCCTGGGGGGACAGGGGTTACAAGAGACCCAGTACTTC; CDR3 protein: CASSLGGQGLQETQYF
V gene: TRBV6-4; D gene: TRBD1; J gene: TRBJ1-6; CDR3 DNA: TGTGCCAGCAGGGGGGGACAGGGGAGCTCCTATAATTCACCCCTCCACTTT; CDR3 protein: CASRGGQGSSYNSPLHF
V gene: TRBV4-3; D gene: -; J gene: TRBJ2-7; CDR3 DNA: TGCGCCAGCAGCCAAGATCAGGGGTTTTTTTACGAGCAGTACTTC; CDR3 protein: CASSQDQGFFYEQYF
V gene: TRBV19; D gene: -; J gene: TRBJ2-7; CDR3 DNA: TGTGCCACTTCGGGCTCCTACGAGCAGTACTTC; CDR3 protein: CATSGSYEQYF
V gene: TRBV14; D gene: -; J gene: TRBJ2-3; CDR3 DNA: TGTGCCAGCAGCCAAGATCCGGGACACGGCACAGATACGCAGTATTTT; CDR3 protein: CASSQDPGHGTDTQYF
V gene: TRBV2; D gene: TRBD1; J gene: TRBJ1-5; CDR3 DNA: TGTGCCAGCAGTGGCATGACAGGGGGTAGTCAGCCCCAGCATTTT; CDR3 protein: CASSGMTGGSQPQHF
V gene: TRBV7-3; D gene: -; J gene: TRBJ2-1; CDR3 DNA: TGTGCCAGCAGCTCCCTCCAGGGTGCGGAGCAGTTCTTC; CDR3 protein: CASSSLQGAEQFF
V gene: TRBV7-3; D gene: -; J gene: TRBJ2-3; CDR3 DNA: TGTGCCAGCAGCTCCCGGTCGGCCGGGGATACGCAGTATTTT; CDR3 protein: CASSSRSAGDTQYF
V gene: TRBV29-1; D gene: TRBD2; J gene: TRBJ2-7; CDR3 DNA: TGCAGCGCCCGGATGGGGGGGGAGCAGTACTTC; CDR3 protein: CSARMGGEQYF
V gene: TRBV5-6; D gene: -; J gene: TRBJ1-2; CDR3 DNA: TGTGCCAGCAGCTTGGAGGCGCGGGGCTACACCTTC; CDR3 protein: CASSLEARGYTF